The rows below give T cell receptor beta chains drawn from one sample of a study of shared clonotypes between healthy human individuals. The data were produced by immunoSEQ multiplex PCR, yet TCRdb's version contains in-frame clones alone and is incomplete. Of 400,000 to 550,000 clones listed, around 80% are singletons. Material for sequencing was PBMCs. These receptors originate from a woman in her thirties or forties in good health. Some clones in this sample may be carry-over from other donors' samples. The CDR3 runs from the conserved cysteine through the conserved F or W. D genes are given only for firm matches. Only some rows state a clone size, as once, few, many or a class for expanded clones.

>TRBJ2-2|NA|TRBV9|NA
TGTGCCAGCAGCGTAAGGCCGGCGTCCGGGGAGCTGTTTTTT
CASSVRPASGELFF
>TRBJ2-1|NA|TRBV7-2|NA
TGTGCCAGCACCTTTCAGCAGGGGAGCAATGAGCAGTTCTTC
CASTFQQGSNEQFF
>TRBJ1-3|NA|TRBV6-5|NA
TGTGCCAGCACAAAACAGGGCTCTGGAAACACCATATATTTT
CASTKQGSGNTIYF
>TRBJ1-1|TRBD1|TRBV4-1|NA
TGCGCCAGCAGCCTGGGACAGAGATATACCACTGAAGCTTTCTTT
CASSLGQRYTTEAFF
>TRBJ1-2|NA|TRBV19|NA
TGTGCCAGTAGTATTCACGGAGGAGGCTACACCTTC
CASSIHGGGYTF
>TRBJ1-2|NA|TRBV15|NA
TGTGCCACCAGCAGTCACAGAAACTATGGCTACACCTTC
CATSSHRNYGYTF
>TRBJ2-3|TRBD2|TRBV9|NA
TGTGCCAGCAGCGTAGCTGGGTCGGGAGGGCCGGTAGATACGCAGTATTTT
CASSVAGSGGPVDTQYF
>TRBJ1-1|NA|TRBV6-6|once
TGTGCCAGCAGTTTACGACTGAACACTGAAGCTTTCTTT
CASSLRLNTEAFF
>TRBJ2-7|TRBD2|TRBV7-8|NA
TGTGCCAGCAGCCTCACTAGCGCCTCCTACGAGCAGTACTTC
CASSLTSASYEQYF
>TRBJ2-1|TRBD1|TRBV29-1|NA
TGCAGCGTTGAACCTGATCGAGGACAGGCAAACAATGAGCAGTTCTTC
CSVEPDRGQANNEQFF
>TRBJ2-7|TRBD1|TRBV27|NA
TGTGCCAGCAGCCACCGGGACAGGGGGCGCGGCGAGCAGTACTTC
CASSHRDRGRGEQYF
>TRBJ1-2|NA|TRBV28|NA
TGTGCCAGCAGTCACTTGGGCCGTGGCTACACCTTC
CASSHLGRGYTF
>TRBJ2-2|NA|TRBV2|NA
TGTGCCACCAGATACACCGGGGAGCTGTTTTTT
CATRYTGELFF
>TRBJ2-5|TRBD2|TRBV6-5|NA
TGTGCCAGCAGTAAGACTAGCGGGAGACTTGAGACCCAGTACTTC
CASSKTSGRLETQYF
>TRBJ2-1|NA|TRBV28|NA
TGTGCCAGCAGTTTTGGCGGACCCCAGACAAATGAGCAGTTCTTC
CASSFGGPQTNEQFF
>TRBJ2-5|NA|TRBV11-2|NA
TGTGCCAGCAGCCGTCCTACCCCCATGAGTTTAGAGACCCAGTACTTC
CASSRPTPMSLETQYF
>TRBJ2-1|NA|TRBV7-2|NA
TGTGCCAGCAGCTTAGTTTCGGGGGGCGGACGCAATGAGCAGTTCTTC
CASSLVSGGGRNEQFF
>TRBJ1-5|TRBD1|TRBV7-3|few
TGTGCCAGCAGCTTAATATGCCAGGGGGTTGGTCAGCCCCAGCATTTT
CASSLICQGVGQPQHF
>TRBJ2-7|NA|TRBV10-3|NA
TGTGCCATCAGCGACAGAGGTTACGAGCAGTACTTC
CAISDRGYEQYF
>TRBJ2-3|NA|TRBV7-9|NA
TGTGCCAGCAGCTTAACCAGGGGGAGGCCAGATACGCAGTATTTT
CASSLTRGRPDTQYF
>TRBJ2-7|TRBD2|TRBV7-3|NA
TGTGCCAGCAGCTTAGGGTTAGCGGGATTAAGTGAGCAGTACTTC
CASSLGLAGLSEQYF
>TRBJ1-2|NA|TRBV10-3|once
TGTGCCATCAGTGGGGGTAACCTTGACTATGGCTACACCTTC
CAISGGNLDYGYTF
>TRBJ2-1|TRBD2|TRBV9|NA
TGTGCCAGCAGCCCGGGACTACCCAATGAGCAGTTCTTC
CASSPGLPNEQFF
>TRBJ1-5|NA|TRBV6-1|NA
TGTGCCAGCAGTACAGATAGCAATCAGCCCCAGCATTTT
CASSTDSNQPQHF
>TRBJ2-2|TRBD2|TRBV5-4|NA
TGTGCCAGCAGCTTGGGCGGGAGCCGGTCCGCCGGGGAGCTGTTTTTT
CASSLGGSRSAGELFF
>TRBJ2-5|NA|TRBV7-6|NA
TGTGCCAGCAGCTTACGGAGAGAGACCCAGTACTTC
CASSLRRETQYF
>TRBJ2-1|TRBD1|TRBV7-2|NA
TGTGCCAGCAGCTACATACAGGGGTACAATGAGCAGTTCTTC
CASSYIQGYNEQFF
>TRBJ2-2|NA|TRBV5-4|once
TGTGCCAGCAGCTTGGGGACAAACCCGAACACCGGGGAGCTGTTTTTT
CASSLGTNPNTGELFF
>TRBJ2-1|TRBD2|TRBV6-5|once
TGTGCCAGCAGCAGTACTAGCGGGGCCTACAATGAGCAGTTCTTC
CASSSTSGAYNEQFF
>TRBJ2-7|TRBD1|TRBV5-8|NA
TGTGCCAGCAGCCCGGGGACAGGGGTCTACGAGCAGTACTTC
CASSPGTGVYEQYF
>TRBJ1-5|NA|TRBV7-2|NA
TGTGCCAGCAGCTTAAACCCTGGACAGCTTCAGCCCCAGCATTTT
CASSLNPGQLQPQHF
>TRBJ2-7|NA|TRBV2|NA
TGTGCCAGCAGTGTTCGGATTGGTTCCTACGAGCAGTACTTC
CASSVRIGSYEQYF
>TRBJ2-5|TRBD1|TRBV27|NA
TGTGCCAGCTCGGCATGGGCAGGGGGATTACAAGAGACCCAGTACTTC
CASSAWAGGLQETQYF
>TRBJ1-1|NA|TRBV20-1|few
TGCAGTGTGAGGAACACTGAAGCTTTCTTT
CSVRNTEAFF
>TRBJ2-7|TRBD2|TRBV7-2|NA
TGTGCCAGCAGCCCGTTACGGACTAGCGGCTCCTACGAGCAGTACTTC
CASSPLRTSGSYEQYF
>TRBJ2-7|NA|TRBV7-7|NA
TGTGCTAGCAGCTTGAGGGGAACCTACGAGCAGTACTTC
CASSLRGTYEQYF
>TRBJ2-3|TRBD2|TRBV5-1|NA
TGCGCCAGCAATAGCGGGAGTTTTACAGATACGCAGTATTTT
CASNSGSFTDTQYF
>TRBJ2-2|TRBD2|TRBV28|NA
TGTGCCACGCCAAGGGCGGGGGGAGCCGGGGAGCTGTTTTTT
CATPRAGGAGELFF
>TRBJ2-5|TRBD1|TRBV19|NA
TGTGCCAGTAGTACAAGGGACAGGGGGCATCAAGAGACCCAGTACTTC
CASSTRDRGHQETQYF
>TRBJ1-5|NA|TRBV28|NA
TGTGCCAGCAGTTTATTGGTTGGACAGCCCCAGCATTTT
CASSLLVGQPQHF
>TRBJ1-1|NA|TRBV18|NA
TGTGCCAGCTCACCAACGACGGGCAGGGGAGGCACTGAAGCTTTCTTT
CASSPTTGRGGTEAFF
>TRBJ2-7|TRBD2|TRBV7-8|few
TGTGCCAGCAGCTTAGCTTGGGGACTAGCGGGAGGGCCTTCGCAGTACTTC
CASSLAWGLAGGPSQYF
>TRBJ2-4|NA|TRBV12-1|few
TGTGCCAGCAGCTTTATCGTCCTAGCGACTAAGGGTAAAAACATTCAGTACTTC
CASSFIVLATKGKNIQYF
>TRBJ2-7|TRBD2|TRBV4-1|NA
TGCGCCAGCAGCCAACAGACTAGCGGGGCACCCTACGAGCAGTACTTC
CASSQQTSGAPYEQYF
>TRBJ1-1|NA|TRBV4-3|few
TGCGCCAGCAGCCTAACAGACAGGAGGAACACTGAAGCTTTCTTT
CASSLTDRRNTEAFF
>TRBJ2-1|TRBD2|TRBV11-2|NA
TGTGCCAGCAGCTTAAGCGGGAGGCAGTACAATGAGCAGTTCTTC
CASSLSGRQYNEQFF
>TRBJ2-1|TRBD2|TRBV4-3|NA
TGCGCCAGCAGCACAAGGGGGACTAGTTTCAATGAGCAGTTCTTC
CASSTRGTSFNEQFF
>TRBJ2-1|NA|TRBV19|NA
TGTGCCAGTAGTATTGGCAGCTACAATGAGCAGTTCTTC
CASSIGSYNEQFF
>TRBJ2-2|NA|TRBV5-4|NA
TGTGCCAGCCGATTGACAGCGAACACCGGGGAGCTGTTTTTT
CASRLTANTGELFF
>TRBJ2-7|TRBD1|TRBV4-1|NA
TGCGCCAGCAGCCGGACCGAGGGGGACAGGTATTCCAACGAGCAGTACTTC
CASSRTEGDRYSNEQYF
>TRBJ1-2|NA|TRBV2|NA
TGTGCCAGCAGTGTGGAGGGGAACTATGGCTACACCTTC
CASSVEGNYGYTF
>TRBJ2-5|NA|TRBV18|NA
TGTGCCAGCTCACCGGGGCAGTCCCAAGAGACCCAGTACTTC
CASSPGQSQETQYF
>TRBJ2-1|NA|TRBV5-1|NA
TGCGCCAGCAGCTTCGGGGGAAACAATGAGCAGTTCTTC
CASSFGGNNEQFF
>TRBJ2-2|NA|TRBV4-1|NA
TGCGCCAGCAGCCAAGGACTATTTGAGGGGGAGCTGTTTTTT
CASSQGLFEGELFF
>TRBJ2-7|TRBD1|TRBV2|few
TGTGCCAGCAGAGAACAGGGGGACGAGCAGTACTTC
CASREQGDEQYF
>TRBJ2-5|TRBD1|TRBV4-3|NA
TGCGCCAGCAGCCAAGATCGAGGGGGCAAGACCCAGTACTTC
CASSQDRGGKTQYF
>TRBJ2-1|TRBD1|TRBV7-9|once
TGTGCCAGCAGCTCGGCAGGGGGTGTTCGCATTTACAATGAGCAGTTCTTC
CASSSAGGVRIYNEQFF
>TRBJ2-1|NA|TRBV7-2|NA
TGTGCCAGCAGCTTAGTTGGGGGGCGGGCCTCAAATGAGCAGTTCTTC
CASSLVGGRASNEQFF